A single TCR beta chain is shown here with its context. These data are taken from a study of OX40 agonist ivuxolimab in advanced cancers. At the level of the study: Ivuxolimab, which is an agonistic anti-OX40 (CD134) antibody, was administered to the patients. A partial response was reached by three patients: one with hepatocellular carcinoma and two with cutaneous melanoma.

The protocol was immunoSEQ multiplex PCR, while the TCRdb copy is restricted to in-frame clones and leaves out a portion. The sample carries about 12,000 clones, roughly three quarters recorded once. Germline CDR1 and CDR2: KGHSH and LQKENI. The CDR3 extends over 13 amino acids. The V segment lost 3 bases and the J segment 9 bases; nucleotides outside the gene matches: 5. Here the sequenced sample was CD4+ or CD8+ T cells sorted from blood, taken in a trial of the OX40 agonist ivuxolimab. The sequence came from an adult with an advanced solid tumor such as melanoma, head and neck, liver or kidney cancer. V is TRBV18 and J is TRBJ2-1; TRBD2 matches 7 bases. DNA of the CDR3: TGTGCCAGCTCACCGGCGGGAGAATTTGAGCAGTTCTTC. This codes for CASSPAGEFEQFF. Filled out from reference TRBV18 and TRBJ2-1, the complete variable domain reads NAGVMQNPRHLVRRRGQEARLRCSPMKGHSHVYWYRQLPEEGLKFMVYLQKENIIDESGMPKERFSAEFPKEGPSILRIQQVVRGDSAAYFCASSPAGEFEQFFGPGTRLTVL.